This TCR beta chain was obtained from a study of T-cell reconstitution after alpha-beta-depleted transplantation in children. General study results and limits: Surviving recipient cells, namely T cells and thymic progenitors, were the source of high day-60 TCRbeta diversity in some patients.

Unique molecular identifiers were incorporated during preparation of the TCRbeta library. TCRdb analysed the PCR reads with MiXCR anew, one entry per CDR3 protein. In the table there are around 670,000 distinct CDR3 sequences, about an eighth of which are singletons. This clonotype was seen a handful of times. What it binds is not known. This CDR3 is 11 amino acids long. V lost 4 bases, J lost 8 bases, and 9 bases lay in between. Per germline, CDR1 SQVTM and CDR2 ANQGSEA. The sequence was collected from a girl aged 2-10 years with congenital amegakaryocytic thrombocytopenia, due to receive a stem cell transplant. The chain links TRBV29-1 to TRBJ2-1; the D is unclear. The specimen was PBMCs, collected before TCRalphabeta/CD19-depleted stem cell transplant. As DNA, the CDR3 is TGCAGCGTTGTTGCAATCGATGAGCAGTTCTTC. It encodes CSVVAIDEQFF.